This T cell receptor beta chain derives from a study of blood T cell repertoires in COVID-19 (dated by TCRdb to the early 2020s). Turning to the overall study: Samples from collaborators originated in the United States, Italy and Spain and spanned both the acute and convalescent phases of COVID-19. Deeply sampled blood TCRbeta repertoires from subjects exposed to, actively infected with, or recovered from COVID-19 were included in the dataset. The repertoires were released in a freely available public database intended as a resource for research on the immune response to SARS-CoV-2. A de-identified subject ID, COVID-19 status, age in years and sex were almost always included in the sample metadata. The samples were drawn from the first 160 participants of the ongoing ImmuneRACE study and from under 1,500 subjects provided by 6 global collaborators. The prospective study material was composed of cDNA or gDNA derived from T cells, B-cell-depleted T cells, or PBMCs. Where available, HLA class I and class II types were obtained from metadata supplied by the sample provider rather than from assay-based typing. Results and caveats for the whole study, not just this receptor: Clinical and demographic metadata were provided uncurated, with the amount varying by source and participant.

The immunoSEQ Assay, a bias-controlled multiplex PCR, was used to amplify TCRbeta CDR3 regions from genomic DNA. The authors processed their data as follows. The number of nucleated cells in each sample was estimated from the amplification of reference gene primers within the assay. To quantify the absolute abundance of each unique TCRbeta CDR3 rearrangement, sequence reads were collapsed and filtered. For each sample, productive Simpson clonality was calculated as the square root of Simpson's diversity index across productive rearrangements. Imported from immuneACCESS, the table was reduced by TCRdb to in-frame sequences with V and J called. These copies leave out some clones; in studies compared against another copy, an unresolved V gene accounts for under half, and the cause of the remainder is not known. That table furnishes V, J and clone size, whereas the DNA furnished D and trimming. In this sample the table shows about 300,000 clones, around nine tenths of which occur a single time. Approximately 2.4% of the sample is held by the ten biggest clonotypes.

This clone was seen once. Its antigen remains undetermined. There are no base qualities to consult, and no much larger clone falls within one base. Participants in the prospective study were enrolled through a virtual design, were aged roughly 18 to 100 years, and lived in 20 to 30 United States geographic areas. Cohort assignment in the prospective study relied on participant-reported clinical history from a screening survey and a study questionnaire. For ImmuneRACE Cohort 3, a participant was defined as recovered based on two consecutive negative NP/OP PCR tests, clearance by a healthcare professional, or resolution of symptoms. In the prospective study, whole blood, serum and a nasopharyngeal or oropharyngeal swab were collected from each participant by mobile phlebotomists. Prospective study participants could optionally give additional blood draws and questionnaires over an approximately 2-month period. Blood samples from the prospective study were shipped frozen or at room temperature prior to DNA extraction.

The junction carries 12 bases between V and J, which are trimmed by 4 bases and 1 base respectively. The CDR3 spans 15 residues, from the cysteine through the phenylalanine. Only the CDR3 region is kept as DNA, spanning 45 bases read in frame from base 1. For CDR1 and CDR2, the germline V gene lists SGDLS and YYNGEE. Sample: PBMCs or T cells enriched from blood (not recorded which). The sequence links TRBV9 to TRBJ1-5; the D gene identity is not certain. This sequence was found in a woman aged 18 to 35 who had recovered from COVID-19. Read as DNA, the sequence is TGTGCCAGCAGCTTGTCCGGGTACAGCAATCAGCCCCAGCATTTT. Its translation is CASSLSGYSNQPQHF.